These T cell receptor beta chains were read from a single sample in a study of shared clonotypes between healthy human individuals. Measured with immunoSEQ multiplex PCR; TCRdb has only the in-frame clones, and not every one. Found here are some 2,000,000 clones, around 95% of them singletons; the top ten hold 0.1% to 0.15%. Sequencing used naive CD4+ T cells sorted from blood. The receptors were sampled from a man between 18 and 35 years old in good health. CDR3s leave out the opening cysteine and the closing phenylalanine or tryptophan.

CDR3 length,J gene,V gene,CDR3 protein
15,TRBJ1-6,TRBV7-9,ASSLQGSGTFHSPLH
11,TRBJ2-7,TRBV6-6,ASSRDAPYEQY
12,TRBJ2-7,TRBV7-8,ASRITGISYEQY
10,TRBJ2-1,TRBV30,ASPLHGNEQF
13,TRBJ2-1,TRBV10-1,ASGRTSGALNEQF
9,TRBJ2-7,TRBV20-1,SARPSYEQY
14,TRBJ2-7,TRBV10-1,ASSESGDPLQYEQY
12,TRBJ2-7,TRBV7-8,ASSLGWVSDEQY
13,TRBJ2-7,TRBV6-1,ASSEGGGYSYEQY
13,TRBJ1-4,TRBV5-1,ASSFFATANEKLF
12,TRBJ1-6,TRBV19,ASSITPGNSPLH
12,TRBJ2-2,TRBV11-3,ASSLDRRTGELF
13,TRBJ2-7,TRBV11-2,ASSNRDRPPYEQY
12,TRBJ1-2,TRBV6-1,ASSTGTGVYGYT
11,TRBJ1-1,TRBV2,ASSETLGTEAF
11,TRBJ2-7,TRBV2,ASKPRVSLSPL
13,TRBJ1-1,TRBV5-1,ASRRRGSENTEAF
10,TRBJ2-1,TRBV27,ASSQRGHEQF
14,TRBJ1-4,TRBV5-1,ASSFHQGSQSEKLF
12,TRBJ2-3,TRBV28,ASSEGASGGTQY
13,TRBJ1-2,TRBV30,AWSVSVRGGYGYT
14,TRBJ1-6,TRBV19,ASSIEGNSYNSPLH